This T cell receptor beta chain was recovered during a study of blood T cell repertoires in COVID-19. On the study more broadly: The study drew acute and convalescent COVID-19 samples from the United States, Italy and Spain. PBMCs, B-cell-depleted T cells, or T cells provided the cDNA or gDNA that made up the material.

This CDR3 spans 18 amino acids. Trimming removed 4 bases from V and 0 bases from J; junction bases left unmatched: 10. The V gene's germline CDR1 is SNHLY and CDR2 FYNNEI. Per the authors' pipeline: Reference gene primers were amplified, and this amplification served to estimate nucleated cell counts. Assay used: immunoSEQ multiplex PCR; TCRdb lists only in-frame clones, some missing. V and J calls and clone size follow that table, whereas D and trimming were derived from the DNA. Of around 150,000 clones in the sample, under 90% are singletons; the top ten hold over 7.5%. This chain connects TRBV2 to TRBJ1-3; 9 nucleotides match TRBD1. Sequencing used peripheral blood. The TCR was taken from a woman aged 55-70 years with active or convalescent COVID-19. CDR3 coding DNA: TGTGCCAGCAGTGCCCGGTGGGGACAGGGCCCCTCTGGAAACACCATATATTTT. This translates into CASSARWGQGPSGNTIYF.